One sample yielded the 32 T cell receptor beta chains listed below, sequenced in a study of T cells in Graves' hyperthyroidism and ophthalmopathy. The investigators amplified TCR beta CDR3 regions from RNA transcripts. First-round RT-PCR targeting the TCR CDR3 was performed with the HTBI primer set. TCRdb recomputed calls from the multiplex PCR reads with MiXCR, one row per CDR3 protein. The table lists some 510,000 distinct CDR3 sequences, 46% of them singletons. The sequenced sample consisted of peripheral blood or thyroid tissue (not recorded which). These TCRs come from a woman in her late teens or twenties with Graves' hyperthyroidism.

This clonotype has a handful of counts. The chain recombines TRBV5-6 with TRBJ1-1, with D unresolved. Germline V CDR1 and CDR2: SGHDT, YYEEEE. The CDR3 loop spans 11 amino acids. The V end was cut by 5 bases, the J end by 7 bases, with 9 bases between. The CDR3 here is CASSYGDEAFF. Here the CDR3 DNA reads TGTGCCAGCAGTTACGGGGATGAAGCTTTCTTT.

This clonotype appeared a few times. This chain links TRBV11-2 with TRBJ1-1; the D is unclear. The CDR3 runs 15 residues. The ends were cut back, 9 bases at V and 4 bases at J, with 21 bases in the middle. Per the germline V gene, CDR1 is SGHAT and CDR2 is FQNNGV. The CDR3 is CASSTDARVRTEAFF. The CDR3 DNA reads TGTGCCAGTAGTACCGATGCAAGGGTTCGCACTGAAGCTTTCTTT.

The chain is built from TRBV30 and TRBJ1-2, with D perhaps TRBD1 (6 bases). This CDR3 has 14 residues. V lost 4 bases and J 3 bases, leaving 15 bases between the germline ends. Germline values: CDR1 GTSNPN, CDR2 SVGIG (reference sequence). The CDR3 DNA sequence: TGTGCCTGGACTGAGCCTGCAGGGGACTATGGCTACACCTTC. It yields the protein CAWTEPAGDYGYTF. Drawing the rest from reference TRBV30 and TRBJ1-2, the complete variable domain is SQTIHQWPATLVQPVGSPLSLECTVEGTSNPNLYWYRQAAGRGLQLLFYSVGIGQISSEVPQNLSASRPQDRQFILSSKKLLLSDSGFYLCAWTEPAGDYGYTFGSGTRLTVV.

The chain combines TRBV2 with TRBJ1-6, with D hard to call. The CDR3 runs 13 residues. Per germline, CDR1 SNHLY and CDR2 FYNNEI. V was pared by 3 bases and J by 10 bases, with 10 bases between. The CDR3 region is CASSDSDRSPLHF. The CDR3 DNA is TGTGCCAGCAGTGACTCGGACCGCTCACCCCTCCACTTT.

Ten or more counts support this clonotype. The chain recombines TRBV2 with TRBJ1-3; D ambiguous. The CDR3 consists of 13 residues. Germline V CDR1 and CDR2: SNHLY, FYNNEI. The V and J ends lost 4 bases and 0 bases respectively, with 4 bases between them. In DNA form, the CDR3 reads TGTGCCAGCAGTGCCGACTCTGGAAACACCATATATTTT. This sequence encodes CASSADSGNTIYF. Full variable domain (outside the CDR3, taken from reference TRBV2 and TRBJ1-3): EPEVTQTPSHQVTQMGQEVILRCVPISNHLYFYWYRQILGQKVEFLVSFYNNEISEKSEIFDDQFSVERPDGSNFTLKIRSTKLEDSAMYFCASSADSGNTIYFGEGSWLTVV.

This clonotype was seen more than once but under ten times. The V call is TRBV13, the J call TRBJ2-7; D might be TRBD2 (5 bases). This CDR3 spans 14 amino acids. From germline, CDR1 is PRHDT and CDR2 FYEKMQ (reference sequence). Between the trimmed V and J ends, which lost 5 bases and 8 bases, there was a span of 19 bases. The CDR3 nucleotides are TGTGCCAGCAGCCCTTCAAGGACTCTTACGAAGCAGTACTTC. This encodes CASSPSRTLTKQYF.

In this sample, this clonotype turned up a few times. The gene calls are TRBV19 and TRBJ1-1; no definite D call. Per germline, CDR1 LNHDA and CDR2 SQIVND (reference sequence). Between the trimmed V and J ends, which lost 3 bases and 0 bases, there was a span of 8 bases. The CDR3 has 14 amino acids. The CDR3 coding sequence is TGTGCCAGTAGTATGGCCGGGATGAACACTGAAGCTTTCTTT. Residues: CASSMAGMNTEAFF.

The CDR3 spells CASKWQGNSPLHF. The CDR3 region has the DNA TGTGCCAGTAAATGGCAGGGGAATTCACCCCTCCACTTT. The genes are TRBV19 and TRBJ1-6; tentative D call: TRBD1 (6 bases). The CDR3 has 13 residues. Trimming removed 7 bases at V and 7 bases at J, with 11 bases between. Germline V lookup: CDR1 LNHDA, CDR2 SQIVND (reference sequence).

Notes on this clonotype: A read error may explain this, as a much larger clone is one base away. The rearrangement joins TRBV7-4 to TRBJ1-5; TRBD1 matches at 11 bases. CDR1 and CDR2 (germline): SGHVT, SQSDAQ. After removal of 11 bases from V and 6 bases from J, the junction contained 3 bases not matched to a gene. The CDR3 totals 12 residues. The CDR3 loop reads CAGTGGSQPQHF. CDR3 nucleotides: TGTGCCGGGACAGGGGGAAGTCAGCCCCAGCATTTT.

This clonotype has only one observation. V gene TRBV9 combines with J gene TRBJ1-4; 7 bases are a match to TRBD1. Germline V gives CDR1 SGDLS, CDR2 YYNGEE. The junction had 9 bases not matched to a gene; V was cut back by 4 bases and J by 3 bases. The CDR3 is 16 residues long. The CDR3: CASSQDRQGANEKLFF. The DNA of the CDR3 is TGTGCCAGCAGCCAAGATCGCCAGGGGGCTAATGAAAAACTGTTTTTT.

The chain links TRBV7-8 to TRBJ2-5; no reliable D call. CDR1 and CDR2 from the germline V gene are SGHVS and FQNEAQ. V dropped 5 bases and J dropped 5 bases, with 6 bases sitting between them. The CDR3 covers 11 residues. CDR3 sequence reads: CASSRPETQYF. The CDR3 coding sequence is TGTGCCAGCAGCAGGCCTGAGACCCAGTACTTC.

V and J are TRBV10-3 and TRBJ1-2; 7 positions agree with TRBD1. The V segment lost 0 bases and the J segment 8 bases; nucleotides outside the gene matches: 6. CDR1 and CDR2 (germline): ENHRY, SYGVKD. The CDR3 length is 14 residues. The CDR3 is CAISESGTERGYTF. The CDR3 nucleotides read TGTGCCATCAGTGAGTCCGGGACAGAACGAGGCTACACCTTC.

This clonotype turned up a few times. The V and J genes are TRBV25-1 and TRBJ1-1, with D tentatively TRBD1 (6 bases). The CDR3 contains 15 residues. From germline, CDR1 is MGHDK and CDR2 SYGVNS. V lost 6 bases, J lost 1 base, and 15 bases lay in between. As DNA, the CDR3 is TGTGCCAGCAGGGTCCGGGACACGTCGAACACTGAAGCTTTCTTT. It encodes CASRVRDTSNTEAFF.

The sample holds many counts of this clonotype. The chain carries TRBV10-2 and TRBJ1-1; D gene ambiguous. Trimming removed 10 bases at V and 1 base at J, with 10 bases between. The germline V gene has CDR1 WSHSY and CDR2 SAAADI. CDR3 length: 12 amino acids. The DNA for the CDR3 is TGCGCCACCCGGGTACAGAACACTGAAGCTTTCTTT. Residues: CATRVQNTEAFF.

V usage is TRBV29-1 and J usage is TRBJ2-5, with D possibly matching TRBD2 (6 bases). The CDR3 has 16 residues. V was clipped by 3 bases and J by 2 bases, with 19 bases between them. Germline loops: CDR1 SQVTM, CDR2 ANQGSEA. Here the CDR3 reads CSVELAAPNGQETQYF. The CDR3 region has the DNA TGCAGCGTTGAGTTAGCGGCCCCAAACGGGCAAGAGACCCAGTACTTC.

The chain is built from TRBV2 and TRBJ1-3; D not certain. This CDR3 has 16 amino acids. Germline assignment: CDR1 SNHLY and CDR2 FYNNEI. Trimming stripped 1 base from V and 0 bases from J, with 10 bases between. The CDR3 loop is CASSEGRHSSGNTIYF. The CDR3 DNA reads as TGTGCCAGCAGTGAAGGAAGACATAGCTCTGGAAACACCATATATTTT.

The J gene is TRBJ2-7, the V gene TRBV25-1, with D maybe TRBD1 (5 bases). Germline CDR1 MGHDK, CDR2 SYGVNS. This CDR3 is 16 amino acids long. The ends were cut back, 1 base at V and 7 bases at J, with 20 bases in the middle. The CDR3 loop is CASSESGGHSREEQYF. CDR3 bases: TGTGCCAGCAGTGAATCAGGCGGACACTCTAGGGAAGAGCAGTACTTC.

The rearrangement joins TRBV29-1 to TRBJ2-5, with 12 bases identical to TRBD2. Per the germline V gene, CDR1 is SQVTM and CDR2 is ANQGSEA. The V segment lost 8 bases and the J segment 5 bases; nucleotides outside the gene matches: 0. This CDR3 has 11 residues. CDR3 in amino acids: CSLAGGETQYF. CDR3 nucleotide sequence: TGCAGCCTAGCGGGAGGGGAGACCCAGTACTTC.

This clonotype was recorded at least ten times. CDR3 loop: CASSTYNTEAFF. CDR3 sequence (DNA): TGTGCCAGCAGCACCTACAACACTGAAGCTTTCTTT. The rearrangement uses TRBV7-2 and TRBJ1-1; D gene ambiguous. Looked up from germline, CDR1 is SGHTA and CDR2 is FQGNSA. This CDR3 has 12 residues. V was cut by 5 bases and J by 2 bases, with 6 bases left in between.

This clonotype was counted a single time. This sequence joins TRBV19 and TRBJ1-5; a weak D match, TRBD1 (6 bases). The germline V gene has CDR1 LNHDA and CDR2 SQIVND (reference sequence). The V gene lost 8 bases and the J gene lost 9 bases, with 20 bases spanning the gap. This CDR3 contains 14 residues. CDR3 in amino acids: CASQWGAGDLPQHF. The CDR3 DNA reads as TGTGCCAGTCAGTGGGGGGCAGGAGATCTGCCCCAGCATTTT.

This clonotype has ten or more counts. The chain combines TRBV10-3 with TRBJ1-1; 9 positions agree with TRBD1. CDR1 and CDR2 (germline): ENHRY, SYGVKD. V dropped 10 bases and J dropped 5; count of bases not matched to a gene: 14. CDR3 length: 15 amino acids. In nucleotides, the CDR3 is TGTGCCACCCACGGGACAGGGCTAGGGGGAACTGAAGCTTTCTTT. As protein: CATHGTGLGGTEAFF.

The chain couples TRBV11-1 to TRBJ2-7; 8 bases are shared with TRBD2. V was pared by 5 bases and J by 4 bases, with 7 bases of the junction left unmatched. The germline V gene has CDR1 SGHAT and CDR2 FQDESV (reference sequence). The CDR3 totals 14 residues. The CDR3 nucleotides are TGTGCCAGCAGCCGGGGACTAGAGAATTACGAGCAGTACTTC. Translating it yields CASSRGLENYEQYF. Based on the CDR3 plus reference TRBV11-1 and TRBJ2-7, the full variable domain is EAEVAQSPRYKITEKSQAVAFWCDPISGHATLYWYRQILGQGPELLVQFQDESVVDDSQLPKDRFSAERLKGVDSTLKIQPAELGDSAMYLCASSRGLENYEQYFGPGTRLTVT.

This clonotype was detected only a few times. The rearrangement uses TRBV7-2 and TRBJ1-2, with 7 bases identical to TRBD1. The V gene end was trimmed by 5 bases and the J gene end by 4 bases; junction bases not matched to a gene: 4. Germline CDR1 SGHTA, CDR2 FQGNSA. This CDR3 has 13 residues. CDR3 region: CASSPQGGYGYTF. DNA of the CDR3: TGTGCCAGCAGCCCTCAGGGGGGCTATGGCTACACCTTC.

This clonotype showed up many times. The J gene is TRBJ1-1, the V gene TRBV7-3; D perhaps matches TRBD1 (6 bases). CDR3 size: 13 residues. The V gene lost 2 bases and the J gene lost 4 bases, with 8 bases spanning the gap. Germline V CDR1 and CDR2: SGHTA, FQGTGA. The CDR3 reads CASSLSGATEAFF. The CDR3 region has the DNA TGTGCCAGCAGCTTATCAGGGGCCACTGAAGCTTTCTTT.

The CDR3 is CSARDEDYSNQPQHF. In DNA, the CDR3 is TGCAGTGCTAGAGATGAGGATTATAGCAATCAGCCCCAGCATTTT. The V and J genes are TRBV20-1 and TRBJ1-5; D ambiguous. This CDR3 comprises 15 residues. Trimming removed 0 bases at V and 0 bases at J, with 9 bases between. CDR1 is DFQATT and CDR2 is SNEGSKA in the germline V gene (reference sequence).

The chain has TRBV14 and TRBJ1-1; D call uncertain. Germline CDR1 is SGHDN and CDR2 is FVKESK. Trimming took 5 bases from V and 0 from J, leaving 7 bases between them. The CDR3 contains 13 residues. The CDR3: CASSVHLNTEAFF. Written as DNA, the CDR3 is TGTGCCAGCAGCGTCCACCTGAACACTGAAGCTTTCTTT.

This clonotype occurred many times. The chain is built from TRBV7-9 and TRBJ1-2, with 8 bases fitting TRBD1. The J segment lost 4 bases and the V segment lost 5 bases, leaving 6 bases of the junction unmatched. From germline, CDR1 is SEHNR and CDR2 FQNEAQ (reference sequence). The CDR3 totals 14 residues. The CDR3 is CASSIGTGFYGYTF. CDR3 coding DNA: TGTGCCAGCAGCATCGGGACAGGTTTCTATGGCTACACCTTC.

The chain joins TRBV11-2 to TRBJ2-7, with TRBD2 matching 13 bases. V lost 5 bases, J lost 5 bases, and 9 bases stayed unmatched. Germline CDR1 SGHAT, CDR2 FQNNGV. The CDR3 consists of 16 residues. The CDR3 DNA follows: TGTGCCAGCAGCAGTTTACTAGCGGGAGGGCCCCACGAGCAGTACTTC. The encoded protein is CASSSLLAGGPHEQYF. Using reference TRBV11-2 and TRBJ2-7 for the parts outside the CDR3, the full variable domain is EAGVAQSPRYKIIEKRQSVAFWCNPISGHATLYWYQQILGQGPKLLIQFQNNGVVDDSQLPKDRFSAERLKGVDSTLKIQPAKLEDSAVYLCASSSLLAGGPHEQYFGPGTRLTVT.

The chain links TRBV7-3 to TRBJ1-2; TRBD1 aligns across 8 bases. The germline V gene has CDR1 SGHTA and CDR2 FQGTGA. V shed 8 bases, J shed 4 bases, and the junction held 9 bases outside the gene matches. The CDR3 consists of 14 residues. CDR3 coding DNA: TGTGCCAGCGCGGCAGGGGGCGCCGGCTATGGCTACACCTTC. Its protein product is CASAAGGAGYGYTF. Full variable domain (missing parts from reference TRBV7-3 and TRBJ1-2): GAGVSQTPSNKVTEKGKYVELRCDPISGHTALYWYRQSLGQGPEFLIYFQGTGAADDSGLPNDRFFAVRPEGSVSTLKIQRTERGDSAVYLCASAAGGAGYGYTFGSGTRLTVV.

The chain carries TRBV10-2 and TRBJ1-6; D perhaps matches TRBD1 (6 bases). This CDR3 has 17 residues. The V end was cut by 6 bases, the J end by 6 bases, with 21 bases between. The germline V gene has CDR1 WSHSY and CDR2 SAAADI. The CDR3 coding sequence is TGCGCCAGCAGCTTCCGGACAGCTCTAGAGAGTAATTCACCCCTCCACTTT. Encoded protein: CASSFRTALESNSPLHF.

This clonotype was recorded a few times. This chain links TRBV7-9 with TRBJ1-1; TRBD1 matches 8 bases. CDR1 is SEHNR and CDR2 is FQNEAQ in the germline V gene (reference sequence). Trimming cost V 3 bases and J 8 bases; bases outside gene matches: 14. The CDR3 contains 16 residues. CDR3 loop: CASSLDRTGFGDEAFF. CDR3 DNA sequence: TGTGCCAGCAGCTTGGACCGGACAGGGTTCGGAGACGAAGCTTTCTTT.

This chain links TRBV7-2 with TRBJ2-7, with D possibly called TRBD1 or TRBD2 (6 bases each). Germline assignment: CDR1 SGHTA and CDR2 FQGNSA. The CDR3 sequence is 13 residues long. The V end lost 3 bases, the J end lost 5 bases, and 11 bases lay between the germline ends. The CDR3 DNA is TGTGCCAGCAGCTTGTGGGGGGCAAACGAGCAGTACTTC. Translating gives CASSLWGANEQYF.